A selection of T cell receptor beta chains follows, all from one sample in a study of blood T cell repertoires in COVID-19. TCRdb keeps only in-frame clones here, not all; method: immunoSEQ multiplex PCR. This sample has hundreds of thousands of clones; roughly 82% occur once, and the top ten carry approximately 4.9%. The sample taken for sequencing was peripheral blood. These receptors originate from a woman aged 80 or older with active or convalescent COVID-19. Each CDR3 is given with its conserved first and last residue. D genes are given only for firm matches. Clone size is shown for a subset of rows, as once, few, many or a class of expanded clone.

.,TRBJ2-6,TRBV11-3,TRBD1,TGTGCCAGCAGCTTAGGGACAGGGTCCTCTAGGGCCAACGTCCTGACTTTC,CASSLGTGSSRANVLTF
.,TRBJ2-2,TRBV3-1/TRBV3-2,TRBD1,TGTGCCAGCAGCCACGACAGGGTATGGGACACCGGGGAGCTGTTTTTT,CASSHDRVWDTGELFF
.,TRBJ1-5,TRBV3-1/TRBV3-2,.,TGTGCCAGCAGCCGGACAGAGAATCAGCCCCAGCATTTT,CASSRTENQPQHF
few,TRBJ1-6,TRBV2,TRBD1,TGTGCCAGCACCCGAGGGGACAGGGGAACCCTCCACTTT,CASTRGDRGTLHF
.,TRBJ1-4,TRBV5-1,.,TGCGCCAGCAGCCCATTGACAGTCCGAGTTAATGAAAAACTGTTTTTT,CASSPLTVRVNEKLFF
.,TRBJ2-3,TRBV11-3,TRBD2,TGTGCCAGCAGCCCGAGCGGGGGGGCGTATAGAGATACGCAGTATTTT,CASSPSGGAYRDTQYF
.,TRBJ2-5,TRBV7-2,TRBD2,TGTGCCAGCAGCTTAGGGGCGGGGGGGCAAGAGACCCAGTACTTC,CASSLGAGGQETQYF
.,TRBJ2-7,TRBV14,TRBD1,TGTGCCAGCAGAGCGACAGGGGGCTATTTCGAGCAGTACTTC,CASRATGGYFEQYF
.,TRBJ1-1,TRBV5-1,TRBD1,TGCGCCAGCAGCCTAAGACAGGGGGCAGGGACTGAAGCTTTCTTT,CASSLRQGAGTEAFF
.,TRBJ2-6,TRBV9,TRBD1,TGTGCCAGCAGTGGGGGACAGGGCTTTGCTGGGGCCAACGTCCTGACTTTC,CASSGGQGFAGANVLTF
.,TRBJ2-6,TRBV7-9,.,TGTGCCAGCAGGGGTGAGGGCTCTGGGGCCAACGTCCTGACTTTC,CASRGEGSGANVLTF
.,TRBJ1-2,TRBV5-1,.,TGCGCCAGCAGCTTTCAAGGAGTGGAGGGCTACACCTTC,CASSFQGVEGYTF
.,TRBJ1-4,TRBV4-1,.,TGCGCCAGCAGCCAAGTTGTGGCTGGGCCCAGGGAAAAACTGTTTTTT,CASSQVVAGPREKLFF
.,TRBJ1-2,TRBV4-2,TRBD1,TGTGCCAGCAGCCACCCACAGGGGGCCCATGGCTACACCTTC,CASSHPQGAHGYTF
.,TRBJ2-3,TRBV5-1,.,TGCGCCAGCAACCTAGCCGATACGCAGTATTTT,CASNLADTQYF
.,TRBJ1-5,TRBV2,TRBD1,TGTGCCAGCAGTCCTGACAGGGGAAATCAGCCCCAGCATTTT,CASSPDRGNQPQHF
.,TRBJ1-1,TRBV6-5,.,TGTGCCAGCAGTTACCGGGGGGGAAAAGGAGGGGAAGCTTTCTTT,CASSYRGGKGGEAFF
.,TRBJ1-4,TRBV5-1,.,TGCGCCAGCAGCAGGCTCCAACAGGGACCCCAAGAAAAACTGTTTTTT,CASSRLQQGPQEKLFF
few,TRBJ2-7,TRBV6-2/TRBV6-3,TRBD2,TGTGCCAGCAGTGTCCTCCTTCCTACGGGACTAGCCTACGAGCAGTACTTC,CASSVLLPTGLAYEQYF
.,TRBJ2-2,TRBV2,.,TGTGCCAGCAGTGAAGTCGGTCAGGTGAACACCGGGGAGCTGTTTTTT,CASSEVGQVNTGELFF
.,TRBJ1-2,TRBV24-1,.,TGTGCCACCAGTGACCCCTCGACAGATACCAATAACTATGGCTACACCTTC,CATSDPSTDTNNYGYTF
few,TRBJ2-2,TRBV27,TRBD2,TGTGCCAGCAGTAAGGGACTAGCGGCTAACACCGGGGAGCTGTTTTTT,CASSKGLAANTGELFF
.,TRBJ1-1,TRBV28,.,TGTGCCAGCAGTTTATCGGGGGGGAGGGAGAGTTCGAACACTGAAGCTTTCTTT,CASSLSGGRESSNTEAFF
.,TRBJ2-3,TRBV5-1,TRBD1,TGCGCCAGCAGCTTGGGCGAGACAGGGCCCACAGATACGCAGTATTTT,CASSLGETGPTDTQYF
.,TRBJ2-1,TRBV10-1,TRBD2,TGCGCCAGCAGTGAGACTAGCGGGAGGGGAGCACTCTACAATGAGCAGTTCTTC,CASSETSGRGALYNEQFF
.,TRBJ1-2,TRBV28,.,TGTGCCAGCAGCCTAATCAATTTTGGCTACACCTTC,CASSLINFGYTF
.,TRBJ2-1,TRBV6-4,.,TGTGCCAGCAGCCTAAGGGGGGGGCGCTACAATGAGCAGTTCTTC,CASSLRGGRYNEQFF
.,TRBJ1-2,TRBV29-1,.,TGCAGCGTTGCCTACTCGGACAGTGGCTACACCTTC,CSVAYSDSGYTF
.,TRBJ1-5,TRBV19,.,TGTGCCAGTACCCGGGTAGGAAGAAGCAATCAGCCCCAGCATTTT,CASTRVGRSNQPQHF
.,TRBJ1-1,TRBV7-9,.,TGTGCCAGCAGCTCGGACAGCTGGAACACTGAAGCTTTCTTT,CASSSDSWNTEAFF
.,TRBJ1-5,TRBV2,.,TGTGCCAGCAGCCCCACGGGTCGCGATCAGCCCCAGCATTTT,CASSPTGRDQPQHF
.,TRBJ2-7,TRBV5-1,.,TGCGCCAGCAGCTCTGGACAGCCCTACGAGCAGTACTTC,CASSSGQPYEQYF
.,TRBJ1-5,TRBV19,.,TGTGCCAGCCGGCGGCGGGACTTCAATCAGCCCCAGCATTTT,CASRRRDFNQPQHF
.,TRBJ2-1,TRBV20-1,TRBD2,TGCAGTGCCCGGGACTACCCGAGGCAGTTCTTC,CSARDYPRQFF
.,TRBJ1-3,TRBV6-1,.,TGTGCCAGCAGTGAAGTAATCGCGTACTCTGGAAACACCATATATTTT,CASSEVIAYSGNTIYF
.,TRBJ1-2,TRBV5-1,.,TGCGCCAGCAGCGATGGAGGTTCGAACTATGGCTACACCTTC,CASSDGGSNYGYTF
.,TRBJ1-5,TRBV6-5,TRBD1,TGTGCCAGCAGGCCGGGACAGGGATGGTATCAGCCCCAGCATTTT,CASRPGQGWYQPQHF
.,TRBJ2-1,TRBV5-1,.,TGCGCCAGCAGCGACCCGGGGGAACGTTTGGACAATGAGCAGTTCTTC,CASSDPGERLDNEQFF
once,TRBJ2-1,TRBV5-1,TRBD1,TGCGCCAGCAGCCCAGGACAGGGGAGAAGCAATGAGCAGTTCTTC,CASSPGQGRSNEQFF
few,TRBJ1-2,TRBV5-1,.,TGCGCCAGCAGCTTGGAATACGGGCAGGGTGGGGGCTACACCTTC,CASSLEYGQGGGYTF
.,TRBJ1-1,TRBV19,.,TGTGCCAGTAGTCCTCAAGCTCAGGGTATTGCTTTCTTT,CASSPQAQGIAFF
.,TRBJ1-2,TRBV6-5,TRBD1,TGTGCCAGCCGAGGGCAGGGGGCCCTCTATGGCTACACCTTC,CASRGQGALYGYTF
.,TRBJ1-6,TRBV27,.,TGTGCCAGCAGGCCGGGACTCCCAAATTCACCCCTCCACTTT,CASRPGLPNSPLHF
.,TRBJ2-3,TRBV5-6,TRBD1,TGTGCCAGCAGCTTGAGGTTAACAGGGGCAGATACGCAGTATTTT,CASSLRLTGADTQYF
.,TRBJ2-7,TRBV18,.,TGTGCCAGCTCACTTCAGGGGGGCAACGAGCAGTACTTC,CASSLQGGNEQYF
.,TRBJ1-1,TRBV28,TRBD1,TGTGCCAGCAGTGCCCCAGGGGGCACTGAAGCTTTCTTT,CASSAPGGTEAFF
.,TRBJ2-3,TRBV6-4,TRBD2,TGTGCCAGCAGTGACCTAGCGGGGGGGGACACAGATACGCAGTATTTT,CASSDLAGGDTDTQYF
.,TRBJ2-1,TRBV6-5,TRBD1,TGTGCCAGCACTGGACAGGGTACCTACAATGAGCAGTTCTTC,CASTGQGTYNEQFF